The 6 T cell receptor beta chains given below trace back to one sample, sequenced in a study of spatial heterogeneity in lung cancer. From the 5' RACE reads, TCRdb called clonotypes with MiXCR, one entry per CDR3 protein. The profile shows under 150,000 distinct CDR3 sequences, less than 15% of them singletons. Time point specified: blood at routine non-recurrence follow-up after resection. Without sorting, whole RNA was sequenced from tumor, nontumor lung or frozen PBMC. This specimen was PBMCs, taken at follow-up. These receptors came from a male donor with early-stage non-small cell lung cancer.

This clonotype has more than one count but fewer than ten. V and J are TRBV20-1 and TRBJ2-5; D not resolved. Looked up from germline, CDR1 is DFQATT and CDR2 is SNEGSKA (reference sequence). V lost 5 bases and J lost 7, with 11 bases in between. The CDR3 covers 11 residues. This CDR3 reads CSAGPWATQYF. The CDR3 DNA is TGCAGTGCTGGGCCTTGGGCGACCCAGTACTTC.

The chain links TRBV6-2 or TRBV6-3 to TRBJ2-1; D might be TRBD2 (5 bases). V was trimmed by 5 bases and J by 7 bases, leaving 12 bases between them. CDR1 is MNHEY, CDR2 SVGEGT, per germline. This CDR3 has 13 amino acids. The CDR3, as DNA: TGTGCCAGCAGTAGTCGTGAGGGTAATGAGCAGTTCTTC. Its translation: CASSSREGNEQFF.

Many counts were recorded for this clonotype. The V call is TRBV20-1, the J call TRBJ2-3; the D call may be TRBD1 or TRBD2 (5 bases each). The CDR3 is 14 amino acids. Germline values: CDR1 DFQATT, CDR2 SNEGSKA (reference sequence). With 0 bases removed from V and 3 bases from J, the gap between germline ends came to 10 bases. CDR3 region: CSARDGGSTDTQYF. CDR3 DNA sequence: TGCAGTGCTAGAGATGGGGGTTCAACAGATACGCAGTATTTT.

This clonotype was detected ten times or more. In DNA, the CDR3 is TGTGCCATCAGCCCCAGGGCCCCCAATGAGCAGTTCTTC. Amino acids: CAISPRAPNEQFF. The chain links TRBV10-3 to TRBJ2-1, with D possibly TRBD1 on 5 matching bases. This CDR3 spans 13 amino acids. The germline V gene has CDR1 ENHRY and CDR2 SYGVKD. Trimming removed 6 bases from V and 6 bases from J, with 12 bases in between.

The CDR3 bases are TGTGCCGAACAGTTGAGGTTCTTC. Protein product: CAEQLRFF. The chain joins TRBV5-7 to TRBJ2-1; no firm D call. TRBV5-7 carries the ORF label, with uncertain function. CDR3 length: 8 residues. The V and J ends lost 10 bases and 15 bases respectively, with 11 bases between them.

This clonotype has ten or more counts. The chain links TRBV20-1 to TRBJ2-1, with TRBD1 identical over 8 bases. Germline CDR1 reads DFQATT; CDR2 reads SNEGSKA (reference sequence). Trimming at V came to 0 bases and at J to 3 bases, leaving 10 bases not matched to a gene. The CDR3 is 17 residues long. The CDR3 DNA reads TGCAGTGCTAGAGATCTGGCAGGGGGCAAAAGCTACAATGAGCAGTTCTTC. This encodes CSARDLAGGKSYNEQFF.